Listed below are T cell receptor beta chains from one sample, sequenced in a study of glioma-infiltrating T cells. TCRdb recomputed calls from the multiplex PCR reads with MiXCR, one row per CDR3 protein. The sample records approximately 93,000 distinct CDR3 sequences, around 37% being singletons. The sequenced material came from glioma tissue, nonneoplastic brain tissue, or PBMCs (not recorded which). These TCRs come from a human donor with low-grade glioma or glioblastoma, undergoing nonglioma brain surgery, or in good health (not recorded which). Both conserved end residues are part of each CDR3. Each record gives: V gene, clone size, D gene, J gene, CDR3 protein, CDR3 DNA. A D gene is named only where the DNA matches it firmly. Expanded clones get a size class; other rows say once, few or many, or leave the size out.

V: TRBV28
size: many
D: TRBD2
J: TRBJ2-7
CDR3: CASSGPSGGTYEQYF
DNA: TGTGCCAGCAGCGGGCCTAGCGGGGGGACCTACGAGCAGTACTTC

V: TRBV2
size: -
D: -
J: TRBJ1-2
CDR3: CASSPTDYGYTF
DNA: TGTGCCAGCAGTCCCACCGACTATGGCTACACCTTC

V: TRBV6-1
size: many
D: TRBD1
J: TRBJ2-7
CDR3: CASSDVRQGSYEQYF
DNA: TGTGCCAGCAGTGATGTAAGACAGGGATCCTACGAGCAGTACTTC

V: TRBV3-1
size: many
D: TRBD2
J: TRBJ2-2
CDR3: CASRRGLAGAKTGELFF
DNA: TGTGCCAGCAGGAGGGGACTAGCGGGGGCTAAGACCGGGGAGCTGTTTTTT

V: TRBV28
size: once
D: -
J: TRBJ1-4
CDR3: CGSGLDRWEKLFF
DNA: TGTGGCAGCGGTTTGGACAGATGGGAAAAACTGTTTTTT

V: TRBV12-3/TRBV12-4
size: many
D: -
J: TRBJ2-2
CDR3: CASRWDSDFAGELFF
DNA: TGTGCCAGCAGATGGGACTCTGATTTTGCCGGGGAGCTGTTTTTT

V: TRBV11-2
size: once
D: -
J: TRBJ2-7
CDR3: CASSPPSDGAHEQYF
DNA: TGTGCCAGCAGCCCACCATCGGACGGGGCCCACGAGCAGTACTTC

V: TRBV7-6
size: many
D: -
J: TRBJ2-5
CDR3: CASSLAQGPEWSQYF
DNA: TGTGCCAGCAGCTTAGCGCAGGGCCCCGAATGGTCCCAGTACTTC

V: TRBV6-2/TRBV6-3
size: many
D: -
J: TRBJ2-1
CDR3: CASSNTGLEQFF
DNA: TGTGCCAGCAGTAACACAGGGCTTGAGCAGTTCTTC

V: TRBV27
size: -
D: -
J: TRBJ1-6
CDR3: CASRLSENSPIHF
DNA: TGTGCCAGCAGATTATCAGAAAATTCACCCATCCACTTT

V: TRBV5-1
size: many
D: -
J: TRBJ2-1
CDR3: CASSLAGVKSEQFF
DNA: TGCGCCAGCAGCTTGGCCGGGGTAAAGAGTGAGCAGTTCTTC

V: TRBV2
size: -
D: -
J: TRBJ1-1
CDR3: CASCMRVNTEALF
DNA: TGTGCCAGCTGCATGAGGGTAAACACTGAAGCTCTCTTT

V: TRBV25-1
size: many
D: -
J: TRBJ1-3
CDR3: CASSDGNTIYF
DNA: TGTGCCAGCAGTGACGGAAACACCATATATTTT

V: TRBV10-3
size: -
D: -
J: TRBJ1-2
CDR3: CAISESVSEDYGYNF
DNA: TGTGCCATCAGTGAATCGGTTAGTGAGGACTATGGCTACAACTTC

V: TRBV4-3
size: many
D: -
J: TRBJ2-5
CDR3: CASSQAIRGAAKTQYF
DNA: TGCGCCAGCAGCCAAGCGATTAGGGGCGCCGCGAAGACCCAGTACTTC

V: TRBV5-1
size: many
D: -
J: TRBJ2-3
CDR3: CASSLQTGRGDTQYF
DNA: TGCGCCAGCAGCTTGCAGACAGGGCGGGGAGATACGCAGTATTTT

V: TRBV27
size: many
D: -
J: TRBJ2-5
CDR3: CASSLSGGFGPETQYF
DNA: TGTGCCAGCAGTTTATCGGGGGGATTTGGTCCAGAGACCCAGTACTTC

V: TRBV6-4
size: many
D: -
J: TRBJ2-2
CDR3: CASSDPLRGSTGELFF
DNA: TGTGCCAGCAGTGACCCTTTGAGGGGGTCTACCGGGGAGCTGTTTTTT

V: TRBV12-3/TRBV12-4
size: few
D: -
J: TRBJ2-7
CDR3: CASSRSGNYEQYF
DNA: TGTGCCAGCAGCCGTAGCGGAAACTACGAGCAGTACTTC

V: TRBV12-3/TRBV12-4
size: many
D: TRBD1
J: TRBJ1-1
CDR3: CASRDRGRNTEAFF
DNA: TGTGCCAGCAGGGACAGGGGAAGAAACACTGAAGCTTTCTTT

V: TRBV2
size: many
D: TRBD1
J: TRBJ2-1
CDR3: CASDTGTGNNEQFF
DNA: TGTGCCAGCGATACAGGGACAGGGAACAATGAGCAGTTCTTC

V: TRBV29-1
size: many
D: -
J: TRBJ1-2
CDR3: CSVAKSGFSTTF
DNA: TGCAGCGTCGCAAAAAGCGGGTTTTCCACCACCTTC

V: TRBV20-1
size: many
D: TRBD2
J: TRBJ2-5
CDR3: CSAQLWLAGVRVQETQYF
DNA: TGCAGTGCCCAGCTGTGGCTAGCGGGAGTCCGGGTCCAAGAGACCCAGTACTTC

V: TRBV5-1
size: many
D: TRBD1
J: TRBJ2-5
CDR3: CASGSGQGNQETQYF
DNA: TGCGCCAGCGGCTCGGGACAGGGGAACCAAGAGACCCAGTACTTC

V: TRBV19
size: many
D: TRBD1
J: TRBJ1-5
CDR3: CASGLGQGNQPQHF
DNA: TGTGCCAGTGGTCTCGGACAGGGGAATCAGCCCCAGCATTTT

V: TRBV6-2/TRBV6-3
size: -
D: TRBD1
J: TRBJ2-3
CDR3: CASSQLPGQGADTQYF
DNA: TGTGCCAGCAGCCAACTGCCGGGACAGGGCGCAGATACGCAGTATTTT